The present T cell receptor beta chain was sequenced within a study of CD8 T cells in ankylosing spondylitis. Study results and limitations: The study identified a TCR beta motif of seven or eight highly homologous variants that appeared characteristic of ankylosing spondylitis blood.

One entry per CDR3 protein results from TCRdb running MiXCR on the 5' RACE reads. The sample holds under 250,000 distinct CDR3 sequences, 32% seen once. This clonotype was counted only a few times. The antigen remains unidentified. The sequenced sample was blood, either unsorted or a sorted T cell fraction (not recorded which). This receptor was obtained from a male donor with ankylosing spondylitis or in good health (not recorded which).

The CDR3 sequence: CAISEGQGRTDTQYF. CDR3 nucleotides: TGTGCCATCAGTGAGGGACAGGGGAGGACAGATACGCAGTATTTT. This chain connects TRBV10-3 to TRBJ2-3; 9 bases are shared with TRBD1. This CDR3 has 15 amino acids. Germline assignment: CDR1 ENHRY and CDR2 SYGVKD. With V trimmed by 2 bases and J by 3 bases, 3 bases remained unmatched.